Described below is a single TCR beta chain sequence and its context. The V and J ends lost 0 bases and 6 bases respectively, with 5 bases between them. Germline CDR1 and CDR2: SNHLY and FYNNEI. This CDR3 is built from 12 residues. This sample stems from a study of blood T cell repertoires in COVID-19. Study in general: From T cells, B-cell-depleted T cells, or PBMCs came the material, which was cDNA or gDNA.

In the study's own analysis: It was from reference gene primer amplification that nucleated cell counts were estimated. This table comes from immunoSEQ multiplex PCR, and its TCRdb copy is limited to in-frame clones, with some not included. Clone size and the V and J calls come from that table; the DNA yielded D and trimming. The sample lists 90,000 to 120,000 clones; roughly nine tenths were seen once. The TCR sequence derives from a human donor in a cohort sampled during active COVID-19. The sequenced sample consisted of peripheral blood. The V gene is TRBV2, the J gene TRBJ1-2; possible D gene TRBD1, 5 bases. CDR3 loop: CASSEARDGYTF. DNA of the CDR3: TGTGCCAGCAGTGAAGCCAGGGATGGCTACACCTTC.